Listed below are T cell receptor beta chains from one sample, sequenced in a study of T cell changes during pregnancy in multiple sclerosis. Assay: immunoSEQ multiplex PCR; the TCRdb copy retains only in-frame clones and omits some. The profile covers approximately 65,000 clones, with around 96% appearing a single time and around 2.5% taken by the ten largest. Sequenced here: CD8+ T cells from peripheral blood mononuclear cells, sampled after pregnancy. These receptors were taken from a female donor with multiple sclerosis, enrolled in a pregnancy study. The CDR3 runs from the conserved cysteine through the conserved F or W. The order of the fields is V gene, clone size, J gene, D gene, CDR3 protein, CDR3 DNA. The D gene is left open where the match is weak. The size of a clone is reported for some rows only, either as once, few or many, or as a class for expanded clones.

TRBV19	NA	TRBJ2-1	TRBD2	CASSPNSGVEQFF	TGTGCCAGTAGTCCTAATAGCGGGGTAGAGCAGTTCTTC
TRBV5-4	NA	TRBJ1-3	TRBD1	CASSLQGASGNTIYF	TGTGCCAGCAGCTTGCAGGGGGCATCAGGAAACACCATATATTTT
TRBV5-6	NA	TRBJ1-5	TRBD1	CASSLALTGTGGSNQPQHF	TGTGCCAGCAGCTTGGCTTTAACAGGGACAGGGGGAAGCAATCAGCCCCAGCATTTT
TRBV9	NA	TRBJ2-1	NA	CASSVEGTSYNEQFF	TGTGCCAGCAGCGTAGAAGGGACTTCCTACAATGAGCAGTTCTTC
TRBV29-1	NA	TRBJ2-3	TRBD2	CSVVVPSGNPDTQYF	TGCAGCGTTGTGGTCCCTAGCGGGAATCCAGATACGCAGTATTTT
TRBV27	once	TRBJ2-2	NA	CASRIGGTGELFF	TGTGCCAGCAGAATCGGGGGAACCGGGGAGCTGTTTTTT
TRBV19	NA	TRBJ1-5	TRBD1	CASSWGTDNQPQHF	TGTGCCAGTAGTTGGGGGACAGATAATCAGCCCCAGCATTTT
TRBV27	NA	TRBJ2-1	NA	CASSHSYNEQFF	TGTGCCAGCAGCCACTCCTACAATGAGCAGTTCTTC
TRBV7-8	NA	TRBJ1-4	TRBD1	CASSYVTGGLSPWHEKLFF	TGTGCCAGCAGCTACGTGACAGGGGGCCTTTCCCCTTGGCATGAAAAACTGTTTTTT
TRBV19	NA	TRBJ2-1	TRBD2	CASSISGNLNNEQFF	TGTGCCAGTAGTATAAGCGGGAACTTAAACAATGAGCAGTTCTTC
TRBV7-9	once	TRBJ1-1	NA	CASSESLTGPEAFF	TGTGCCAGCAGCGAAAGCCTGACAGGTCCCGAAGCTTTCTTT
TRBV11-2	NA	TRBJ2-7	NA	CASSPWGQVYEQYF	TGTGCCAGCAGCCCCTGGGGGCAGGTCTACGAGCAGTACTTC
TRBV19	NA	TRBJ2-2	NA	CASSINRHTGELFF	TGTGCCAGTAGTATAAACAGACACACCGGGGAGCTGTTTTTT
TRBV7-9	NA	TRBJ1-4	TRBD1	CASSLAVGQGKLFF	TGTGCCAGCAGCTTAGCGGTGGGACAGGGGAAACTGTTTTTT
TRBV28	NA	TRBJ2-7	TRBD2	CASSLGEGPYEQYF	TGTGCCAGCAGTCTCGGGGAGGGCCCCTACGAGCAGTACTTC
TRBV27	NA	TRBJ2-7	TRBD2	CASGGGGTQYF	TGTGCCAGCGGCGGGGGGGGCACGCAGTACTTC
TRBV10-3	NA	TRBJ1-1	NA	CAISESEGRPNTEAFF	TGTGCCATCAGTGAGTCGGAGGGCAGACCGAACACTGAAGCTTTCTTT
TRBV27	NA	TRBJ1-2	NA	CASSASGLNVYGYTF	TGTGCCAGCAGTGCATCAGGGCTAAACGTATATGGCTACACCTTC
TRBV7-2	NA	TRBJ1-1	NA	CASSLPGIMDTEAFF	TGTGCCAGCAGCTTACCAGGGATTATGGACACTGAAGCTTTCTTT
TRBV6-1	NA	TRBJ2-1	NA	CASRSGTQYNEQFF	TGTGCCAGCAGATCAGGGACACAATACAATGAGCAGTTCTTC
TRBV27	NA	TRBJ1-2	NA	CASSFRGGGYTF	TGTGCCAGCAGTTTTAGGGGAGGGGGATACACCTTC
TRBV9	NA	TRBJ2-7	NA	CASSADSFYEQYF	TGTGCCAGCAGCGCGGACAGTTTCTACGAGCAGTACTTC
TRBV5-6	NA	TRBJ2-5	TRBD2	CASSLGGDYLQETQYF	TGTGCCAGCAGCTTGGGGGGGGACTATCTGCAAGAGACCCAGTACTTC
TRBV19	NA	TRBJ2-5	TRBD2	CASSISSGAGETQYF	TGTGCCAGTAGTATATCATCGGGAGCGGGGGAGACCCAGTACTTC
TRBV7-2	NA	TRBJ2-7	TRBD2	CASSLAFGKREVSYEQYF	TGTGCCAGCAGCTTAGCGTTTGGGAAGCGGGAGGTCTCCTACGAGCAGTACTTC
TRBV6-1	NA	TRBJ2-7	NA	CASSDEDRSYEQYF	TGTGCCAGCAGTGACGAGGACAGATCCTACGAGCAGTACTTC
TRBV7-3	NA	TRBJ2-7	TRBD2	CASSPGGGSYEQYF	TGTGCCAGCAGCCCTGGGGGGGGGTCCTACGAGCAGTACTTC
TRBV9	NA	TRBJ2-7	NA	CASSPPTGSSYEQYF	TGTGCCAGCAGCCCACCGACTGGCAGCTCCTACGAGCAGTACTTC
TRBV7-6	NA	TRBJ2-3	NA	CASSLAGGADTQYF	TGTGCCAGCAGCTTAGCTGGGGGCGCAGATACGCAGTATTTT
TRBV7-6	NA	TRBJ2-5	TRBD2	CASSLKSFLAGEETQYF	TGTGCCAGCAGCTTAAAGTCCTTTCTAGCGGGTGAAGAGACCCAGTACTTC
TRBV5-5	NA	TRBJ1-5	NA	CASSLGNQPQHF	TGTGCCAGCAGCCTAGGAAATCAGCCCCAGCATTTT
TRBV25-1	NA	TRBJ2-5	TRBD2	CAVGGMPLAGGETQYF	TGTGCCGTGGGGGGGATGCCCCTAGCGGGGGGGGAGACCCAGTACTTC
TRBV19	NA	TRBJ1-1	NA	CASSILQDPGGAFF	TGTGCCAGTAGTATCCTACAGGACCCCGGGGGAGCTTTCTTT
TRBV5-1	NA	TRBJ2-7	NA	CASSLGFGTSYEQYF	TGCGCCAGCAGCTTGGGGTTCGGGACTTCCTACGAGCAGTACTTC
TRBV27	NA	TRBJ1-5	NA	CASRVGASNQPQHF	TGTGCCAGTAGGGTGGGGGCTAGCAATCAGCCCCAGCATTTT
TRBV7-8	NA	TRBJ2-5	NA	CASSSSGETQYF	TGTGCCAGCAGCAGTTCGGGAGAGACCCAGTACTTC
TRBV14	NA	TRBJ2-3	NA	CASSQGGSSTDTQYF	TGTGCCAGCAGCCAAGGCGGTTCTAGCACAGATACGCAGTATTTT
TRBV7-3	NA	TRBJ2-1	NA	CASSLMSSVSYNEQFF	TGTGCCAGCAGCTTAATGTCCAGCGTCTCCTACAATGAGCAGTTCTTC
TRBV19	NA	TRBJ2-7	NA	CASTPGDSYEQYF	TGTGCCAGTACCCCCGGTGATTCCTACGAGCAGTACTTC
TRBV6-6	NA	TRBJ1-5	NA	CASSYSSGASNQPQHF	TGTGCCAGCAGTTACTCGAGTGGGGCTAGCAATCAGCCCCAGCATTTT
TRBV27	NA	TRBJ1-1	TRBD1	CASSLGGRNTEAFF	TGTGCCAGCAGTCTAGGGGGCCGGAACACTGAAGCTTTCTTT
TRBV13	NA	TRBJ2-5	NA	CASSLSVQETQYF	TGTGCCAGCAGCTTATCGGTCCAAGAGACCCAGTACTTC
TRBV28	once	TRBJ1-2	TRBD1	CASSLGTAYGYTF	TGTGCCAGCAGTCTCGGGACAGCCTATGGCTACACCTTC
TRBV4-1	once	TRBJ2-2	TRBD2	CASSHSLAGVPGELFF	TGCGCCAGCAGCCACTCCCTAGCGGGGGTCCCCGGGGAGCTGTTTTTT
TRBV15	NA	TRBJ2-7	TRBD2	CATSRGLAGDEQYF	TGTGCCACCAGCAGGGGTCTAGCGGGAGACGAGCAGTACTTC
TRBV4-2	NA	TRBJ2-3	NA	CASSPLEVSTDTQYF	TGTGCCAGCAGCCCCCTAGAGGTTAGCACAGATACGCAGTATTTT
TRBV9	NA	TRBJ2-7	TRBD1	CASSAGTGGYEQYF	TGTGCCAGCAGCGCCGGGACAGGCGGGTACGAGCAGTACTTC
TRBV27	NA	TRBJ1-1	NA	CASSLQVNTEAFF	TGTGCCAGCAGTTTACAGGTGAACACTGAAGCTTTCTTT
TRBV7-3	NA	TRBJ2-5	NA	CASSLTGGIVETQYF	TGTGCCAGCAGCTTAACGGGGGGAATTGTAGAGACCCAGTACTTC
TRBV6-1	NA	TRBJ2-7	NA	CASSVGGSYEQYF	TGTGCCAGCAGTGTTGGAGGGTCCTACGAGCAGTACTTC
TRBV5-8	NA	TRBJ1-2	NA	CASSPIYGGDYGYTF	TGTGCCAGCAGCCCCATTTATGGGGGGGACTATGGCTACACCTTC